Each of the 19 T cell receptor beta chains below was sequenced from the same sample in a study of blood T cell repertoires in COVID-19. Here immunoSEQ multiplex PCR was the method, and the copy in TCRdb shows in-frame clones only, minus some. Here the sample spans about 200,000 clones, about 82% being singletons. Sequencing input: peripheral blood. The receptor source for this set is a woman of 80 years or more with acute or convalescent COVID-19.

J is TRBJ2-3 and V is TRBV6-1; possible D gene TRBD1, 6 bases. Germline-derived CDR1 and CDR2 are MNHNS and SASEGT. The CDR3 totals 17 residues. V was shortened by 2 bases and J by 0 bases, with 15 bases between the two germline ends. CDR3 sequence reads: CASSEWAQGTSTDTQYF. DNA of the CDR3: TGTGCCAGCAGTGAATGGGCACAGGGAACTAGCACAGATACGCAGTATTTT.

This clone has only a few counts. The chain joins TRBV7-9 to TRBJ1-5, with 9 bases aligning to TRBD1. CDR3 length: 15 residues. The V and J ends lost 1 base and 7 bases, in that order; junction bases with no gene match: 5. CDR1 SEHNR and CDR2 FQNEAQ come from the germline V gene (reference sequence). CDR3 coding DNA: TGTGCCAGCAGCTTAGATGGGACAGGGAACCAGCCCCAGCATTTT. The encoded protein is CASSLDGTGNQPQHF. The entire variable domain, with the rest obtained from reference TRBV7-9 and TRBJ1-5, is as follows: DTGVSQNPRHKITKRGQNVTFRCDPISEHNRLYWYRQTLGQGPEFLTYFQNEAQLEKSRLLSDRFSAERPKGSFSTLEIQRTEQGDSAMYLCASSLDGTGNQPQHFGDGTRLSIL.

The genes are TRBV7-8 and TRBJ1-5, with no clear D. Germline lookup yields CDR1 SGHVS and CDR2 FQNEAQ. The V gene lost 1 base and the J gene lost 3 bases, with 10 bases spanning the gap. The CDR3 has 15 residues. The CDR3 DNA follows: TGTGCCAGCAGCTTAGGTCCCGACACCAATCAGCCCCAGCATTTT. This encodes CASSLGPDTNQPQHF.

This sequence joins TRBV7-9 and TRBJ1-1, with D unclear. CDR1 SEHNR and CDR2 FQNEAQ come from the germline V gene (reference sequence). V dropped 2 bases and J dropped 1 base, with 11 bases sitting between them. This CDR3 comprises 15 residues. The CDR3 coding sequence is TGTGCCAGCAGCTTATCCGGGGTTACGAACACTGAAGCTTTCTTT. Translation: CASSLSGVTNTEAFF.

V is TRBV3-1 (or the pseudogene TRBV3-2) and J is TRBJ1-2, with a weak D call TRBD1 (6 bases). CDR1 is LGHDT and CDR2 is YNNKEL in the germline V gene (reference sequence). V shed 2 bases and J shed 6 bases, with 10 bases lying between them. The CDR3 totals 13 residues. The CDR3 loop is CASSQTKGDGYTF. The CDR3 DNA reads TGTGCCAGCAGCCAAACTAAGGGGGATGGCTACACCTTC.

This clone was seen a single time. This sequence joins TRBV30 and TRBJ2-7; TRBD1 might be the D (5 bases). Germline assignment: CDR1 GTSNPN and CDR2 SVGIG (reference sequence). The CDR3 contains 13 residues. V was shortened by 3 bases and J by 1 base, with 10 bases between the two germline ends. Here the CDR3 DNA reads TGTGCCTGGAGGCAGGGTCAGTCCTACGAGCAGTACTTC. As protein: CAWRQGQSYEQYF.

In the case of this clone: A read error may produce the germline difference seen at one junction end. This sample also contains other DNA sequences that code for the same CDR3. This chain connects TRBV18 to TRBJ2-1; possible D gene TRBD2, 5 bases. Germline CDR1 reads KGHSH; CDR2 reads LQKENI. The CDR3 runs to 16 residues. The CDR3 DNA reads as TGTGCCAGCTCCCCCACCAGTGGGAGCTCCTACAATGAGCAATTCTTC. Translated: CASSPTSGSSYNEQFF.

The chain carries TRBV4-3 and TRBJ2-3; D unclear. V shed 8 bases and J shed 5 bases, with 14 bases lying between them. This CDR3 comprises 13 residues. Germline CDR1 LGHNA, CDR2 YSLEER. CDR3 sequence (DNA): TGCGCCAGCGGCCCCTCTTATTTAGATACGCAGTATTTT. This sequence encodes CASGPSYLDTQYF.

The rearrangement links TRBV5-1 to TRBJ2-2; 8 positions agree with TRBD2. The CDR3 is 17 residues long. The V gene's germline CDR1 is SGHRS and CDR2 YFSETQ. V dropped 2 bases and J dropped 7; count of bases not matched to a gene: 13. The CDR3 coding sequence is TGCGCCAGCAGCTTAAACTCGGCGGGAGGAAGTGGCGGGGAGCTGTTTTTT. Translation gives CASSLNSAGGSGGELFF.

The J gene is TRBJ1-5, the V gene TRBV6-2 or TRBV6-3; TRBD1 might be the D (5 bases). This CDR3 region has 17 residues. Germline CDR1 is MNHEY and CDR2 is SVGEGT. The V end was cut by 5 bases, the J end by 1 base, with 18 bases between. The CDR3 reads CASSTTTASRSNQPQHF. In nucleotides, the CDR3 is TGTGCCAGCAGTACAACGACAGCCTCTAGGAGCAATCAGCCCCAGCATTTT.

The gene calls are TRBV11-2 and TRBJ2-5; 9 bases map to TRBD1. J lost 4 bases, V lost 4 bases, and 4 bases had no gene match. Germline CDR1 SGHAT, CDR2 FQNNGV. The CDR3 length is 14 residues. CDR3 region: CASSSTGGSETQYF. CDR3 bases: TGTGCCAGCAGCTCGACAGGGGGTTCAGAGACCCAGTACTTC.

The chain recombines TRBV5-6 with TRBJ2-2, with TRBD1 matching over 12 bases. The CDR3 is 18 amino acids. Germline CDR1 and CDR2: SGHDT and YYEEEE. J was trimmed by 5 bases and V by 4 bases; bases with no gene match: 12. CDR3 nucleotide sequence: TGTGCCAGCAGCAGGCCCGGGACAGGGGGCGCGCGAACCGGGGAGCTGTTTTTT. It encodes CASSRPGTGGARTGELFF.

The chain is built from TRBV21-1 and TRBJ2-3; TRBD2 reflects the table's D call only, with no check against the DNA. TRBV21-1 has pseudogene status. CDR3 length: 10 residues. The CDR3 coding sequence is TGTGCCAGCACGTTGGATACGCAGTATTTT. Translation: CASTLDTQYF.

V gene TRBV12-3 or TRBV12-4 combines with J gene TRBJ2-1; 9 bases are a match to TRBD1. The V segment lost 5 bases and the J segment 10 bases; nucleotides outside the gene matches: 6. This CDR3 has 13 residues. CDR3 coding DNA: TGTGCCAGCAGTGCGGGGACAGGGAGAGAGCAGTTCTTC. Translation: CASSAGTGREQFF.

The genes are TRBV6-5 and TRBJ2-3; TRBD2 matches at 10 bases. The CDR3 is made up of 15 amino acids. Unmatched junction bases numbered 3, after V lost 6 bases and J lost 0 bases. Germline CDR1 is MNHEY and CDR2 is SVGAGI. The CDR3 region is CASRALAGSTDTQYF. For the CDR3, the DNA is TGTGCCAGCAGGGCACTAGCGGGGAGCACAGATACGCAGTATTTT.

The chain couples TRBV5-8 to TRBJ2-6; TRBD1 matches at 8 bases. V dropped 3 bases and J dropped 1; count of bases not matched to a gene: 0. The CDR3 consists of 15 residues. Germline values: CDR1 SGHTS, CDR2 YDEGEE. In DNA form, the CDR3 reads TGTGCCAGCAGCTGGACAGGGTCTGGGGCCAACGTCCTGACTTTC. Its translation is CASSWTGSGANVLTF.

The chain is built from TRBV27 and TRBJ1-2; no firm D call. V was clipped by 9 bases and J by 5 bases, with 10 bases between them. Germline CDR1 reads MNHEY; CDR2 reads SMNVEV (reference sequence). The CDR3 has 11 amino acids. The CDR3 region has the DNA TGTGCCAGTTTGGCACGTTATGGCTACACCTTC. The encoded protein is CASLARYGYTF.

The V call is TRBV4-2, the J call TRBJ1-1; no firm D call. The CDR3 length is 14 residues. CDR1 LGHNA and CDR2 YNFKEQ come from the germline V gene. V lost 1 base and J 4 bases, leaving 10 bases between the germline ends. The CDR3 sequence: CASSQVEWSTEAFF. In nucleotides, the CDR3 is TGTGCCAGCAGCCAAGTGGAATGGAGCACTGAAGCTTTCTTT.

This chain connects TRBV28 to TRBJ1-4, with 9 bases that match TRBD1. Trimming cost V 5 bases and J 8 bases; bases outside gene matches: 12. The germline CDR1 and CDR2 sequences are MDHEN and SYDVKM. This CDR3 is 16 amino acids long. The CDR3 is CASSASSGTGKEKLFF. CDR3 in DNA: TGTGCCAGCAGTGCCTCATCGGGGACAGGGAAAGAAAAACTGTTTTTT.